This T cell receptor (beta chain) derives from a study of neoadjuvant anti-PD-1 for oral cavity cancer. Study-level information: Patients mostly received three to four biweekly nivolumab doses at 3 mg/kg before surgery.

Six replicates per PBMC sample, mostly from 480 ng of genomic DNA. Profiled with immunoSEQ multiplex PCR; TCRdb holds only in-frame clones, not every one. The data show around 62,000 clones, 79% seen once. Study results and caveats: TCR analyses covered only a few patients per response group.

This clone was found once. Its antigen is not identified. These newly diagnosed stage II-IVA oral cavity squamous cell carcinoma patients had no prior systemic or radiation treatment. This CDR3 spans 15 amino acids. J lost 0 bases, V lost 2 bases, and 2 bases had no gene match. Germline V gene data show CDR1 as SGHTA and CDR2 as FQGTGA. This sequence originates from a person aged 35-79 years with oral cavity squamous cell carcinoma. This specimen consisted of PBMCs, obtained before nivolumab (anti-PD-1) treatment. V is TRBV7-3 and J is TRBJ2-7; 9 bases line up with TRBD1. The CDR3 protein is CASSLGTGSSYEQYF. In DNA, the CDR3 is TGTGCCAGCAGCTTAGGGACAGGGAGCTCCTACGAGCAGTACTTC.